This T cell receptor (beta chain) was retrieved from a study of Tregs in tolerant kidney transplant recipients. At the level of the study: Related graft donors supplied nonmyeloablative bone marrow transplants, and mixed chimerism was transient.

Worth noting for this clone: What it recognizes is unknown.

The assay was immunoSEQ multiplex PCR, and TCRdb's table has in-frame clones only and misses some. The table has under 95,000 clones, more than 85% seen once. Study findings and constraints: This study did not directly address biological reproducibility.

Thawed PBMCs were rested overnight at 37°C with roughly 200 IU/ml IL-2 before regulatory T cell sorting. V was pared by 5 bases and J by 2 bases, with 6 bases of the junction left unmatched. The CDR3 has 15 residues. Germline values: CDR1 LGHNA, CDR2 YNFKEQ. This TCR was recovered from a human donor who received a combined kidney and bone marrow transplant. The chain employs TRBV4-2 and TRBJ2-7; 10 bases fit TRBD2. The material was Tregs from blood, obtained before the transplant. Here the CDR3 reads CASSFRTSGAYEQYF. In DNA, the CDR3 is TGTGCCAGCAGCTTTCGGACTAGCGGCGCCTACGAGCAGTACTTC.